Below, one TCR beta chain is given with its context. Its antigen is unknown. The sample originates from a study of shared clonotypes between healthy human individuals. Division of CD4+ cells produced a CD45RA+ naive subset and a CD45RA-negative memory subset. Study-level findings and limits: The study generally estimated greater richness for naive than memory subsets.

The CDR3 has 17 amino acids. Per germline, CDR1 KGHSH and CDR2 LQKENI. The V and J ends lost 1 base and 5 bases, in that order; junction bases with no gene match: 12. Profiling relied on immunoSEQ multiplex PCR, and the TCRdb table lists in-frame clones only, not all of them. The sample includes some 2,500,000 clones, just under 95% of them seen just once. Source material: naive CD4+ T cells from PBMCs. The sample's subset: CD45RA+ positively selected. The source of this sequence is a man in his late teens or twenties in good health. Some clones in this sample may be carry-over from other donors' samples. This rearrangement joins TRBV18 to TRBJ2-7; the match to TRBD2 covers 9 bases. CDR3 in amino acids: CASSPRSGSSGSHEQYF. The CDR3 nucleotides read TGTGCCAGCTCACCACGTTCTGGGAGTAGCGGGAGCCACGAGCAGTACTTC.